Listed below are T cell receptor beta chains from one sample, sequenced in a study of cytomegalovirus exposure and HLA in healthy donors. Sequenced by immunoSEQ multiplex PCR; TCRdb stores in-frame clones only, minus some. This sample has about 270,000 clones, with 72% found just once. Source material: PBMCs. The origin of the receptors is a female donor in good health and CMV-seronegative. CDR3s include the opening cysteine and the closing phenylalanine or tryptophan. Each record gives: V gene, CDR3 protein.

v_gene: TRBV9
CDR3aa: CASSVVLSSYNEQFF

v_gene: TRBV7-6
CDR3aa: CASSLEAVSAQYF

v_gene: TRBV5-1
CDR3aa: CASSTATSGRPYNEQFF

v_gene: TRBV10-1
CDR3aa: CASSDPTGTSGTGLSYEQYF

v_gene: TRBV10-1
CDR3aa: CASSERLAADNEQFF

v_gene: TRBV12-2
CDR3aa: CASRLGSRGAYSNQPQHF

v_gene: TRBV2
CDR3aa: CASSDDGLSYNEQFF

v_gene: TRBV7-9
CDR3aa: CASSPRLAGAYEQYF

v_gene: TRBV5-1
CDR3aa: CASSYNSLLNSYNEQFF

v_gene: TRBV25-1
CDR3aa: CASSALAGWGEQFF

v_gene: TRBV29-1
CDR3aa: CSVEALSRGQPEAFF

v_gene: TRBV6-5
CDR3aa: CASKPHMNTEAFF

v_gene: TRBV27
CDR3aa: CASSLVGLGYGYTF

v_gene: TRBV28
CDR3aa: CASSLWTGGSYTF

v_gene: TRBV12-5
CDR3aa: CASADSGRETQYF

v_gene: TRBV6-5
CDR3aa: CASSSLAGVNEQFF

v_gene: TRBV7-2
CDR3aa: CASSFRAGPGEQYF

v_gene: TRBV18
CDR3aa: CASSPLAAQREQYF

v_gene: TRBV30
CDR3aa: CAGRERGRGMNTEAFF

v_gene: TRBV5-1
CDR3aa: CASSNNRGRSTGELFF

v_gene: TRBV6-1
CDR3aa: CASSSSPTGDTQYF

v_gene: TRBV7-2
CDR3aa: CASSFQTGEVRNEQFF

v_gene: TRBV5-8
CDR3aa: CASSLNVGKWGVRNYGYTF

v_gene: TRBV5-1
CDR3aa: CASRTGMNTEAFF

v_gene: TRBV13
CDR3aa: CASSAGTDPTNEKLFF

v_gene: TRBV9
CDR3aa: CASSANPRDRDTEAFF

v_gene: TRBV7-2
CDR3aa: CASSLHGTSGGSGANVLTF

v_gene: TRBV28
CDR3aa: CASSLTVNQPQHF